Sequencing of this T cell receptor (beta chain) was carried out in a study of T cell responses to AZD1222 COVID-19 vaccine. Points from the study as a whole: Most donors were white British, females outnumbered males, and clonal diversity was possibly underestimated. Regions 160-218 and 743-854 dominated among vaccine-associated CD4 TCRs spanning spike. As reported, nearly half of all spike-specific TCRs target variant regions that are unmutated. Just a handful of people given AZD1222 tested seropositive at baseline.

Points on this clone: Its antigen is unidentified.

This CDR3 has 16 residues. Germline V gene lookup returns CDR1 MNHEY and CDR2 SMNVEV (reference sequence). The V end was cut by 6 bases, the J end by 4 bases, with 21 bases between. Generated by immunoSEQ multiplex PCR, the TCRdb table keeps only in-frame clones and is missing some. The table includes about 110,000 clones, about 85% detected once. This TCR came from an adult in good health. The chain links TRBV27 to TRBJ1-1; D gene uncertain. The sample in question was peripheral blood, obtained on day 0 of AZD1222 vaccination. CDR3 DNA sequence: TGTGCCAGCAGAGCTCTGGGTTTCTCGTTGGGCACTGAAGCTTTCTTT. This sequence encodes CASRALGFSLGTEAFF.